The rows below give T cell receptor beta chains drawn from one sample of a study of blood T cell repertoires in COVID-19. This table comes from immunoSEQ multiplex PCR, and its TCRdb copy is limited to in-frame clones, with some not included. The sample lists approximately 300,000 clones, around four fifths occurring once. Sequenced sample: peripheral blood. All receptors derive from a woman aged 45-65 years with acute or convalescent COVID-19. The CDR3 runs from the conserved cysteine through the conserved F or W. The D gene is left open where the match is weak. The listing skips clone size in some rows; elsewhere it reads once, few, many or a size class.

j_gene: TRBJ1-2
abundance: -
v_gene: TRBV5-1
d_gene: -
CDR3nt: TGCGCCAGCAGCTTGGATCAGGGTAACTATGGCTACACCTTC
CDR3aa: CASSLDQGNYGYTF

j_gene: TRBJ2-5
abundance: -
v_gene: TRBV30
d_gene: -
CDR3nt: TGTGCCTGGAGCGGAGGAGAGACCCAGTACTTC
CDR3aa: CAWSGGETQYF

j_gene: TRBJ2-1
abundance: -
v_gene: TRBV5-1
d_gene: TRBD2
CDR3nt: TGCGCCAGCAGCTTTAGCGGGAGGGAGCAGTTCTTC
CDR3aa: CASSFSGREQFF

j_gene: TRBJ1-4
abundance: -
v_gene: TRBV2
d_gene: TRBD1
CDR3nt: TGTGCCAGCAGTGACAACAGGGGGCCTGAAAAACTGTTTTTT
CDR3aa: CASSDNRGPEKLFF

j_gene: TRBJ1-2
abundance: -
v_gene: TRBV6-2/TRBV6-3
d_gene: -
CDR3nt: TGTGCCAGCAGTCGAAACGGGGACAACGTAAGAAATGGCTACACCTTC
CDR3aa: CASSRNGDNVRNGYTF

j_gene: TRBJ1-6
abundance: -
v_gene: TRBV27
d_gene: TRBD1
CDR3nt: TGTGCCAGCAGTTTTATACTACCCAGGGGGCGGTCAAATTCACCCCTCCACTTT
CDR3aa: CASSFILPRGRSNSPLHF

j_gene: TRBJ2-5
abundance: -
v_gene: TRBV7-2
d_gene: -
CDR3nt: TGTGCCAGCAAAGGGACAAACCAAGAGACCCAGTACTTC
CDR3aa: CASKGTNQETQYF

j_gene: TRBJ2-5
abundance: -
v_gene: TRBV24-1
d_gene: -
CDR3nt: TGTGCCACCAGTGACCCCAGGGGGGCTCAAGAGACCCAGTACTTC
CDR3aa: CATSDPRGAQETQYF

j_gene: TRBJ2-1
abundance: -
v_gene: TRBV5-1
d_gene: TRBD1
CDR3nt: TGCGCCAGCAGCTTGCAGGGGGCAGGGTACAATGAGCAGTTCTTC
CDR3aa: CASSLQGAGYNEQFF

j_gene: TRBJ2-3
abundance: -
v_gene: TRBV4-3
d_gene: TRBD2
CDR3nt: TGCGCCAGCAGCCAAGCCCCCGTGGGAGGGAACACAGATACGCAGTATTTT
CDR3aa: CASSQAPVGGNTDTQYF

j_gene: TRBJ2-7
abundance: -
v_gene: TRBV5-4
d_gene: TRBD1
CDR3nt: TGTGCCAGCAGCTCCGGGACAGGGTTTGGCGAGCAGTACTTC
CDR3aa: CASSSGTGFGEQYF

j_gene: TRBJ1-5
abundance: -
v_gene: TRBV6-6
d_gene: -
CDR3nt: TGTGCCAGCAGCCTACCAGGGCTTGCTCAGCCCCAGCATTTT
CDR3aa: CASSLPGLAQPQHF

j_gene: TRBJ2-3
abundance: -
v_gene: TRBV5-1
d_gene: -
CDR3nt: TGCGCCAGCAGCTTGGAAGGGAGCAGCACAGATACGCAGTATTTT
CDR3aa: CASSLEGSSTDTQYF

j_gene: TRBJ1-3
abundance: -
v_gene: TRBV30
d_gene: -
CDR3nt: TGTGCCTGGAGTGTCCCGAGTAGTCGACAAGCACCCTCTGGAAACACCATATATTTT
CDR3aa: CAWSVPSSRQAPSGNTIYF

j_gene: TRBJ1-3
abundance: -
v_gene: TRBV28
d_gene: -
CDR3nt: TGTGCCAGCAGTTTTATGGGGAAAGGGAGCTCTGGAAACACCATATATTTT
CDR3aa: CASSFMGKGSSGNTIYF

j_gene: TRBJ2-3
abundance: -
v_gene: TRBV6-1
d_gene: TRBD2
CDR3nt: TGTGCCAGCAGTGAAGGTGTCGGGGGGGCCGTCAGAGATACGCAGTATTTT
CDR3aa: CASSEGVGGAVRDTQYF

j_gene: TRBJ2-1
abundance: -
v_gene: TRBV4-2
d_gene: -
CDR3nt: TGTGCCAGCAGCCAAGACATGTACAATGAGCAGTTCTTC
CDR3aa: CASSQDMYNEQFF

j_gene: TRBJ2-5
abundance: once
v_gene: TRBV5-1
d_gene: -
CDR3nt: TGCGCCAGCAGCTCGCAACCTGCGGGCGGAGAGACCCAGTACTTC
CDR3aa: CASSSQPAGGETQYF

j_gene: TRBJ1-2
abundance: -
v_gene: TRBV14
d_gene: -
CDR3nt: TGTGCCAGCAGCCAGGGCTTCTTCTATGGCTACACCTTC
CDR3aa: CASSQGFFYGYTF

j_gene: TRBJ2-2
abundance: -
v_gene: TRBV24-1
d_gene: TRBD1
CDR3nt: TGTGCCACCAGTGACCCGACAGGGGTCAACGGGGACACCGGGGAGCTGTTTTTT
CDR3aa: CATSDPTGVNGDTGELFF

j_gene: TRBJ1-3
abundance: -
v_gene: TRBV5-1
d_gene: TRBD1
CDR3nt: TGCGCCAGCAGCGGGACAGGGGGAGATGATGGAAACACCATATATTTT
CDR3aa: CASSGTGGDDGNTIYF

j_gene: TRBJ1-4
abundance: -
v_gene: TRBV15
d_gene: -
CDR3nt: TGTGCCACCAGCAGAGAGAGGGCAGGCTTAAATGAAAAACTGTTTTTT
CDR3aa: CATSRERAGLNEKLFF

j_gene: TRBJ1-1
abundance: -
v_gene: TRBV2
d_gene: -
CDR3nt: TGTGCCAGCAGTGACGACAGGAACACTGAAGCTTTCTTT
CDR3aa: CASSDDRNTEAFF

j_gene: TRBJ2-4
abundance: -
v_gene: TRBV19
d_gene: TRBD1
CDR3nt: TGTGCCAGTAGCACCGGACAGGGCGCCTTAGCCAAAAACATTCAGTACTTC
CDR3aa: CASSTGQGALAKNIQYF

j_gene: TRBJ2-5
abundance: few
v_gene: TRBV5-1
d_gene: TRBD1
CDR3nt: TGCGCCAGCAAACAGGGGGGCCAAGAGACCCAGTACTTC
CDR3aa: CASKQGGQETQYF

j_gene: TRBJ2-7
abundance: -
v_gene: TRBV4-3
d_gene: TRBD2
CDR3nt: TGCGCCAGCAGCCCGGGACTAGCGCCGGGCCACGAGCAGTACTTC
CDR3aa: CASSPGLAPGHEQYF